The 27 T cell receptor beta chains presented below share a single source sample, sequenced in a study of Graves' ophthalmopathy and Graves' hyperthyroidism. TCR beta CDR3 amplification used RNA transcripts. A first-round RT-PCR used HTBI primers, followed by a second-round multiplex PCR. TCRdb re-called the multiplex PCR reads with MiXCR, one entry per CDR3 protein. The sample shows over 500,000 distinct CDR3 sequences, over 20% of them seen only once. What was sequenced was peripheral blood. These TCRs come from a young woman with stable Graves' hyperthyroidism. Some clones in this sample may be carry-over from other donors' samples.

As for this clonotype: A much larger clone differs by one base, so this may be a read error. The chain couples TRBV9 to TRBJ2-5; weak D call: TRBD1 (5 bases). This CDR3 contains 13 residues. Germline V lookup: CDR1 SGDLS, CDR2 YYNGEE. CDR3 in DNA: TGTGCCAGCAGCGTAGAGACAGAAGAGACCAAGTACTTC. It codes for CASSVETEETKYF.

This clonotype was counted at least ten times. The chain is built from TRBV12-3 or TRBV12-4 and TRBJ2-5, with TRBD2 matching over 13 bases. The V segment lost 7 bases and the J segment 5 bases; nucleotides outside the gene matches: 10. This CDR3 spans 16 amino acids. CDR3 coding DNA: TGTGCCAGCACCAGACTAGCGGGAGGCACCCTGGAGACCCAGTACTTC. It yields the protein CASTRLAGGTLETQYF.

The chain employs TRBV9 and TRBJ2-5, with D perhaps TRBD2 (5 bases). V lost 4 bases to trimming and J lost 6 bases, with 16 bases between them. Per the germline V gene, CDR1 is SGDLS and CDR2 is YYNGEE. The CDR3 contains 14 residues. CDR3 sequence: CASSPGSPGKTQYF. In nucleotides, the CDR3 is TGTGCCAGCAGCCCGGGATCCCCGGGGAAGACCCAGTACTTC.

As regards this clonotype: Possible read error: a much larger clone is one base away. The chain joins TRBV5-1 to TRBJ2-5; 12 bases match TRBD2. The CDR3 covers 21 residues. Germline lookup yields CDR1 SGHRS and CDR2 YFSETQ. The CDR3 region is CASSLTTRTSGVKPPKETLYF. The CDR3 nucleotides are TGCGCCAGCAGCTTAACTACGAGGACTAGCGGGGTCAAACCCCCTAAAGAGACCCTGTACTTC.

This clonotype was counted a few times. The chain is built from TRBV11-2 and TRBJ2-7; D gene unclear. In germline, CDR1 is SGHAT, CDR2 FQNNGV. Trimming pared 4 bases from V and 2 bases from J, leaving 12 bases between. This CDR3 has 14 amino acids. DNA for the CDR3: TGTGCCAGCAGCTCCGCTTGGGCCCCCTACGAGCAGTACTTC. This gives the protein CASSSAWAPYEQYF.

This clonotype was seen at least ten times. The chain joins TRBV3-1 to TRBJ1-3; D not certain. CDR1 LGHDT and CDR2 YNNKEL come from the germline V gene (reference sequence). The length of the CDR3 is 14 residues. Between the trimmed V and J ends, which lost 4 bases and 4 bases, there was a span of 11 bases. The CDR3 DNA reads as TGTGCCAGCAGCCTATATTCCCCCGGAAACACCATATATTTT. Translation gives CASSLYSPGNTIYF.

This clonotype was detected ten times or more. The chain carries TRBV6-2 or TRBV6-3 and TRBJ2-7; the match to TRBD1 covers 11 bases. CDR3 length equals 14 residues. Per germline, CDR1 MNHEY and CDR2 SVGEGT. V was clipped by 3 bases and J by 6 bases; unmatched bases: 4. The CDR3 here is CASSYSDRGREQYF. The CDR3 DNA sequence: TGTGCCAGCAGTTATTCGGACAGGGGGCGCGAGCAGTACTTC.

At least ten counts were recorded for this clonotype. The chain couples TRBV27 to TRBJ1-5; a weak D match, TRBD1 (5 bases). Germline V gives CDR1 MNHEY, CDR2 SMNVEV (reference sequence). The germline V and J ends were trimmed by 5 bases and 4 bases, with 15 bases remaining between them. CDR3 length: 15 amino acids. The CDR3 DNA reads as TGTGCCAGCAGTACGACCGGGACCACGAATCAGCCCCAGCATTTT. Its translation is CASSTTGTTNQPQHF.

The table lists this clonotype with many counts. The gene calls are TRBV12-3 or TRBV12-4 and TRBJ2-7; D may be TRBD2 (6 bases). The CDR3 length is 13 residues. The germline V and J ends were trimmed by 5 bases and 2 bases, with 10 bases remaining between them. The CDR3 nucleotides read TGTGCCAGCAGTGGGACTCGTGCCTACGAGCAGTACTTC. This translates into CASSGTRAYEQYF.

This clonotype was recorded at least ten times. V and J are TRBV2 and TRBJ2-5; D might be TRBD1 (5 bases). The CDR3 sequence is 14 residues long. Germline assignment: CDR1 SNHLY and CDR2 FYNNEI. V shed 3 bases and J shed 4 bases, with 12 bases lying between them. Written as DNA, the CDR3 is TGTGCCAGCAGTGATCCGGCAGGGCGAGAGACCCAGTACTTC. This sequence encodes CASSDPAGRETQYF.

This chain links TRBV2 with TRBJ2-7, with 8 bases identical to TRBD2. J lost 1 base, V lost 1 base, and 3 bases had no gene match. Germline V gene data show CDR1 as SNHLY and CDR2 as FYNNEI. The CDR3 consists of 15 residues. The CDR3 region is CASSEGLALSYEQYF. CDR3 DNA: TGTGCCAGCAGTGAAGGACTAGCGCTATCCTACGAGCAGTACTTC.

The rearrangement links TRBV20-1 to TRBJ2-7; D might be TRBD2 (5 bases). V was cut by 6 bases and J by 0 bases, with 18 bases left in between. The CDR3 totals 15 residues. Germline CDR1 reads DFQATT; CDR2 reads SNEGSKA (reference sequence). This chain's CDR3 is CSAPQTSGSSYEQYF. CDR3 bases: TGCAGTGCCCCACAAACTAGTGGGAGCTCCTACGAGCAGTACTTC.

The sample holds many counts of this clonotype. The chain recombines TRBV19 with TRBJ1-2, with D hard to call. Deletions cut 9 bases from V and 2 bases from J, with 16 bases between. The CDR3 has 14 residues. Germline lookup yields CDR1 LNHDA and CDR2 SQIVND (reference sequence). As DNA, the CDR3 is TGTGCCAGCGCGTGGGCCGAGAGGAACTATGGCTACACCTTC. As protein: CASAWAERNYGYTF.

The chain links TRBV12-3 or TRBV12-4 to TRBJ2-5, with D maybe TRBD2 (5 bases). The length of the CDR3 is 14 residues. V dropped 1 base and J dropped 1 base, with 7 bases sitting between them. The CDR3, as DNA: TGTGCCAGCAGTTTAGGGGAGCCCCAAGAGACCCAGTACTTC. Translation gives CASSLGEPQETQYF.

This clonotype was seen at least ten times. This chain uses TRBV2 with TRBJ1-3; D is undetermined. The CDR3 length is 14 residues. V was shortened by 5 bases and J by 0 bases, with 8 bases between the two germline ends. CDR1 and CDR2 (germline): SNHLY, FYNNEI. Here the CDR3 DNA reads TGTGCCAGCAGTCCAATAGGCTCTGGAAACACCATATATTTT. Its translation: CASSPIGSGNTIYF.

This clonotype showed up just a few times. This chain links TRBV10-3 with TRBJ1-6, with 7 bases matching TRBD1. The germline V gene encodes CDR1 ENHRY and CDR2 SYGVKD. This CDR3 contains 16 residues. V trimming: 6 bases; J trimming: 6 bases; junction bases outside the gene matches: 11. This CDR3 reads CAISPGQARSNSPLHF. CDR3 sequence (DNA): TGTGCCATCAGCCCCGGACAGGCTAGGAGTAATTCACCCCTCCACTTT.

This chain links TRBV11-1 with TRBJ2-2; maybe TRBD1 (6 bases). This CDR3 spans 17 amino acids. Trimming removed 5 bases from V and 0 bases from J, with 16 bases in between. Germline V gene data show CDR1 as SGHAT and CDR2 as FQDESV (reference sequence). The CDR3 here is CASSRPRTATNTGELFF. The CDR3 DNA sequence: TGTGCCAGCAGCCGACCAAGGACAGCTACGAACACCGGGGAGCTGTTTTTT.

On this clonotype: A much larger clone differs from this one at a single base, so this may be a read error. The rearrangement joins TRBV20-1 to TRBJ2-7, with 8 bases matching TRBD1. CDR3 length: 16 residues. Per germline, CDR1 DFQATT and CDR2 SNEGSKA (reference sequence). Trimming at V came to 3 bases and at J to 2 bases, leaving 12 bases not matched to a gene. The CDR3 coding sequence is TGCAGTGCTAGGGTCAGGACAGGGAGAGGAACCTACGAGCAGTACTTC. It specifies CSARVRTGRGTYEQYF.

This chain joins TRBV6-5 and TRBJ1-2; 8 positions agree with TRBD1. This CDR3 has 15 amino acids. Germline CDR1 reads MNHEY; CDR2 reads SVGAGI. V lost 2 bases, J lost 6 bases, and 8 bases stayed unmatched. The CDR3 protein is CASSYDPGQVDGYTF. Written as DNA, the CDR3 is TGTGCCAGCAGTTACGACCCGGGACAGGTGGATGGCTACACCTTC.

This clonotype was counted at least ten times. The chain recombines TRBV2 with TRBJ2-2, with 7 positions matching TRBD2. J gave up 5 bases and V 4 bases, and 1 base lay outside the gene matches. The CDR3 is made up of 13 amino acids. The germline V gene has CDR1 SNHLY and CDR2 FYNNEI. The CDR3 sequence is CASSGTRTGELFF. In DNA, the CDR3 is TGTGCCAGCAGTGGGACTAGAACCGGGGAGCTGTTTTTT.

This clonotype was seen a handful of times. V gene TRBV7-9 combines with J gene TRBJ1-2; 9 bases are a match to TRBD1. The CDR3 sequence is 15 residues long. Germline assignment: CDR1 SEHNR and CDR2 FQNEAQ (reference sequence). Germline trimming cut 1 base from V and 4 bases from J; bases unmatched to any gene: 4. The CDR3 here is CASSLDRGRSYGYTF. The CDR3 nucleotides read TGTGCCAGCAGCTTAGACAGGGGGCGGAGCTATGGCTACACCTTC.

This chain uses TRBV5-1 with TRBJ2-3; D gene uncertain. Germline values: CDR1 SGHRS, CDR2 YFSETQ. The CDR3 extends over 14 amino acids. Trimming left V 2 bases short and J 5 bases short, with 12 bases between. In DNA, the CDR3 is TGCGCCAGCAGCTTTGTAAGGGCCCAAGATACGCAGTATTTT. This translates into CASSFVRAQDTQYF.

The sample holds many counts of this clonotype. The junction shows a germline mismatch at one end, possibly a read error. The V call is TRBV12-3 or TRBV12-4, the J call TRBJ1-2; D unclear. The CDR3 length is 10 residues. The CDR3 reads CACYNYGHTF. The CDR3 region has the DNA TGTGCCTGTTATAACTATGGCCACACCTTC.

This clonotype was detected ten times or more. The genes are TRBV20-1 and TRBJ1-2; tentatively, D is TRBD1 (5 bases). V gave up 1 base and J gave up 0 bases, with 18 bases separating them. The CDR3 consists of 17 residues. The germline gives CDR1 DFQATT, CDR2 SNEGSKA (reference sequence). The CDR3 spells CSARGVRQIRTNYGYTF. As DNA, the CDR3 is TGCAGTGCTAGAGGGGTGAGACAGATAAGAACTAACTATGGCTACACCTTC.

The genes are TRBV30 and TRBJ2-7, with TRBD1 as a possible D gene (7 bases). CDR3 length equals 11 residues. V was trimmed by 4 bases and J by 7 bases, leaving 11 bases between them. Germline CDR1 GTSNPN, CDR2 SVGIG (reference sequence). The CDR3 DNA follows: TGTGCCTGGACAGGGGGAGGTGAGCAGTACTTC. It is translated as CAWTGGGEQYF. Based on the CDR3 plus reference TRBV30 and TRBJ2-7, the full variable domain is SQTIHQWPATLVQPVGSPLSLECTVEGTSNPNLYWYRQAAGRGLQLLFYSVGIGQISSEVPQNLSASRPQDRQFILSSKKLLLSDSGFYLCAWTGGGEQYFGPGTRLTVT.

This clonotype was observed many times. CDR3 in amino acids: CSAGTSGDEQYF. CDR3 coding DNA: TGCAGTGCCGGGACTAGCGGGGACGAGCAGTACTTC. The gene calls are TRBV29-1 and TRBJ2-7, with 13 bases matching TRBD2. Per germline, CDR1 SQVTM and CDR2 ANQGSEA. The CDR3 has 12 amino acids.

This clonotype was seen ten or more times. The chain employs TRBV9 and TRBJ1-3, with TRBD1 identical over 8 bases. Losses at the gene ends were 4 bases for V and 10 bases for J; bases not matched to a gene: 7. The CDR3 totals 13 residues. The V gene's germline CDR1 is SGDLS and CDR2 YYNGEE. The CDR3: CASSPTGGRTIYF. In nucleotides, the CDR3 is TGTGCCAGCAGCCCAACAGGGGGTCGGACCATATATTTT.